Following are 14 T cell receptor beta chains from one sample sequenced in a study of shared T cell receptors in the human thymus. Sequenced by immunoSEQ multiplex PCR; TCRdb stores in-frame clones only, minus some. This table holds 500,000 to 850,000 clones, approximately 87% found once. This sample also belongs to another study, concerning human thymus T cells.

The source material was thymocytes. The receptors come from a boy under two years old with a congenital heart defect.

The CDR3 DNA reads as TGTGCCAGCAGCTCAGGGGTCTTTACCGGGTTTGTGACTGAAGCTTTCTTT. It yields the protein CASSSGVFTGFVTEAFF. The genes are TRBV5-6 and TRBJ1-1; D is perhaps TRBD1 (6 bases). The germline V gene has CDR1 SGHDT and CDR2 YYEEEE. The CDR3 is 17 residues long. The V end lost 3 bases, the J end lost 5 bases, and 23 bases lay between the germline ends.

Of note for this clone: An end of the junction does not agree with germline; a read error may underlie this. This sample also contains other DNA sequences that code for the same CDR3. This chain uses TRBV28 with TRBJ2-7; 8 nucleotides agree with TRBD2. CDR3 size: 15 residues. The V gene's germline CDR1 is MDHEN and CDR2 SYDVKM. CDR3 sequence: CASSFRGRSSYEQYF. The DNA of the CDR3 is TGCGCCAGCAGTTTTCGCGGGAGGAGCTCCTACGAGCAGTACTTC.

This clone appeared a single time. This sample also contains other DNA sequences that code for the same CDR3. The chain's CDR3 is CASSPDSQETQYF. CDR3 in DNA: TGTGCCAGCAGCCCTGACAGTCAAGAGACCCAGTACTTC. This sequence joins TRBV5-6 and TRBJ2-5, with a weak D call TRBD1 (5 bases). CDR3 length equals 13 residues. V gave up 4 bases and J gave up 2 bases, with 9 bases separating them. From germline, CDR1 is SGHDT and CDR2 YYEEEE.

The chain uses TRBV4-3 and TRBJ2-6; a weak D match, TRBD2 (5 bases). CDR3 size: 17 residues. Per germline, CDR1 LGHNA and CDR2 YSLEER. Trimming removed 0 bases from V and 0 bases from J, with 9 bases in between. CDR3 protein: CASSQEEAVSGANVLTF. DNA for the CDR3: TGCGCCAGCAGCCAAGAGGAGGCCGTCTCTGGGGCCAACGTCCTGACTTTC.

The J gene is TRBJ2-1, the V gene TRBV4-2; 7 bases fit TRBD2. V dropped 2 bases and J dropped 2; count of bases not matched to a gene: 3. The CDR3 sequence is 15 residues long. Per germline, CDR1 LGHNA and CDR2 YNFKEQ. The CDR3: CASSQTGGPYNEQFF. DNA for the CDR3: TGTGCCAGCAGCCAAACGGGGGGACCCTACAATGAGCAGTTCTTC.

This chain connects TRBV5-1 to TRBJ2-1, with TRBD2 matching 11 bases. The CDR3 loop spans 17 amino acids. From germline, CDR1 is SGHRS and CDR2 YFSETQ. V dropped 1 base and J dropped 5; count of bases not matched to a gene: 8. The CDR3 here is CASSLYLAGGPHNEQFF. The CDR3 bases are TGCGCCAGCAGCTTGTACTTAGCGGGAGGGCCCCACAATGAGCAGTTCTTC. Drawing the rest from reference TRBV5-1 and TRBJ2-1, the complete variable domain is KAGVTQTPRYLIKTRGQQVTLSCSPISGHRSVSWYQQTPGQGLQFLFEYFSETQRNKGNFPGRFSGRQFSNSRSEMNVSTLELGDSALYLCASSLYLAGGPHNEQFFGPGTRLTVL.

This clone has only a few counts. The chain has TRBV6-4 and TRBJ1-1; D gene ambiguous. The CDR3 is 13 amino acids. Trimming shortened V by 3 bases and J by 0 bases, and 5 bases separated the two germline ends. Germline CDR1 MRHNA, CDR2 SNTAGT. Written as DNA, the CDR3 is TGTGCCAGCAGTGATCAGGTGAACACTGAAGCTTTCTTT. Protein: CASSDQVNTEAFF.

The chain combines TRBV2 with TRBJ2-1, with TRBD1 matching 7 bases. CDR1 and CDR2 from the germline V gene are SNHLY and FYNNEI. The junction had 6 bases not matched to a gene; V was cut back by 10 bases and J by 0 bases. The CDR3 extends over 14 amino acids. The CDR3 here is CANARDSSYNEQFF. CDR3 bases: TGTGCCAACGCCCGGGACAGCTCCTACAATGAGCAGTTCTTC.

CDR3 region: CASSFDRIGLAGTGTDTQYF. DNA for the CDR3: TGTGCCAGCAGTTTTGATAGGATAGGACTAGCGGGTACCGGGACAGATACGCAGTATTTT. The V and J genes are TRBV28 and TRBJ2-3, with 11 bases that match TRBD2. The V and J ends lost 3 bases and 3 bases, in that order; junction bases with no gene match: 17. Per germline, CDR1 MDHEN and CDR2 SYDVKM. The CDR3 totals 20 residues. Combining the CDR3 with reference TRBV28 and TRBJ2-3 gives the whole variable domain DVKVTQSSRYLVKRTGEKVFLECVQDMDHENMFWYRQDPGLGLRLIYFSYDVKMKEKGDIPEGYSVSREKKERFSLILESASTNQTSMYLCASSFDRIGLAGTGTDTQYFGPGTRLTVL.

The V gene is TRBV4-1, the J gene TRBJ1-2; a weak D match, TRBD1 (6 bases). The CDR3 runs to 14 residues. V was trimmed by 4 bases and J by 8 bases, leaving 17 bases between them. CDR1 and CDR2 (germline): MGHRA, YSYEKL. Written as DNA, the CDR3 is TGCGCCAGCAGCCGCTCAGGCAGGGGTGAAGGCTACACCTTC. Translating gives CASSRSGRGEGYTF.

The CDR3 coding sequence is TGCGCCAGCAGCTTTTCGGGGGGCAATGGCTACACCTTC. This translates into CASSFSGGNGYTF. The rearrangement uses TRBV5-1 and TRBJ1-2; D is possibly TRBD1 (6 bases). The length of the CDR3 is 13 residues. V lost 2 bases and J 6 bases, leaving 11 bases between the germline ends. Germline-derived CDR1 and CDR2 are SGHRS and YFSETQ. The whole variable domain, filled in from reference TRBV5-1 and TRBJ1-2, reads KAGVTQTPRYLIKTRGQQVTLSCSPISGHRSVSWYQQTPGQGLQFLFEYFSETQRNKGNFPGRFSGRQFSNSRSEMNVSTLELGDSALYLCASSFSGGNGYTFGSGTRLTVV.

The rearrangement joins TRBV29-1 to TRBJ1-2, with TRBD1 matching over 8 bases. The CDR3 is made up of 13 amino acids. CDR1 and CDR2 (germline): SQVTM, ANQGSEA. V was pared by 6 bases and J by 6 bases, with 9 bases of the junction left unmatched. CDR3 nucleotides: TGCAGCGTCGCGAAGACAGGGGACGATGGCTACACCTTC. It is translated as CSVAKTGDDGYTF. Full variable domain (remainder filled in from reference TRBV29-1 and TRBJ1-2): SAVISQKPSRDICQRGTSLTIQCQVDSQVTMMFWYRQQPGQSLTLIATANQGSEATYESGFVIDKFPISRPNLTFSTLTVSNMSPEDSSIYLCSVAKTGDDGYTFGSGTRLTVV.

The rearrangement links TRBV18 to TRBJ2-3, with D perhaps TRBD2 (6 bases). Germline CDR1 KGHSH, CDR2 LQKENI. The CDR3 sequence is 14 residues long. The germline V and J ends were trimmed by 5 bases and 6 bases, with 15 bases remaining between them. As DNA, the CDR3 is TGTGCCAGCTCAATCCCCGGGAGCGAGGATACGCAGTATTTT. Amino acid sequence: CASSIPGSEDTQYF.

The rearrangement links TRBV9 to TRBJ1-4; TRBD1 agrees at 7 bases. CDR1 SGDLS and CDR2 YYNGEE come from the germline V gene. This CDR3 is 14 amino acids long. V was pared by 5 bases and J by 2 bases, with 3 bases of the junction left unmatched. DNA of the CDR3: TGTGCCAGCAGTCTAGGGGGCACTAATGAAAAACTGTTTTTT. This encodes CASSLGGTNEKLFF.